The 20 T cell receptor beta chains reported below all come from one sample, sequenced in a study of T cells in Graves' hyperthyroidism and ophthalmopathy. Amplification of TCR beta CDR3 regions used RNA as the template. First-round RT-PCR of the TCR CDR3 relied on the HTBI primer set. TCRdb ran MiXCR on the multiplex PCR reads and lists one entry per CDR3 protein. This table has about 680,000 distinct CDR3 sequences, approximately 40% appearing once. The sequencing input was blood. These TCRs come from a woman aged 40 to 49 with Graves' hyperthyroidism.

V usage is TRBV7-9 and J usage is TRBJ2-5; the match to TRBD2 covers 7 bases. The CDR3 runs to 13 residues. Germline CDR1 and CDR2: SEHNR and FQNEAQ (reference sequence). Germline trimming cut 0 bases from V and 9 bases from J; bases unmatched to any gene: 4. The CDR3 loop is CASSLARGGPQYF. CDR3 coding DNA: TGTGCCAGCAGCTTAGCGCGGGGAGGGCCCCAGTACTTC.

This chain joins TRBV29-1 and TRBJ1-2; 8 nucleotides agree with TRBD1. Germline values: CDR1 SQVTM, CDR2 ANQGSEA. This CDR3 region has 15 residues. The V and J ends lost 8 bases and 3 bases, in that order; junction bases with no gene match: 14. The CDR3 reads CSSPGQGAEDYGYTF. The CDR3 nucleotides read TGCAGCAGTCCCGGGCAGGGGGCGGAGGACTATGGCTACACCTTC.

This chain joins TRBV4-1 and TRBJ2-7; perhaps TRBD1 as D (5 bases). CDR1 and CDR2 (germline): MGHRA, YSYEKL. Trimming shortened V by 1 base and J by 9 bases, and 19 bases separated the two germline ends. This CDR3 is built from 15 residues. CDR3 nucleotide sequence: TGCGCCAGCAGCCAAGGGGGTTCGGACACCTTTCCGCAGTACTTC. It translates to CASSQGGSDTFPQYF.

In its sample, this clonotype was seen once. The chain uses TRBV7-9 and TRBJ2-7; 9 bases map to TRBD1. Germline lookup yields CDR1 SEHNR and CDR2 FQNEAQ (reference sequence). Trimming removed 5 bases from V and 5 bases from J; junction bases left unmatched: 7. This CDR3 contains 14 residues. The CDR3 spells CASSLMGQGNEQYF. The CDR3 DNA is TGTGCCAGCAGCCTGATGGGACAGGGCAACGAGCAGTACTTC.

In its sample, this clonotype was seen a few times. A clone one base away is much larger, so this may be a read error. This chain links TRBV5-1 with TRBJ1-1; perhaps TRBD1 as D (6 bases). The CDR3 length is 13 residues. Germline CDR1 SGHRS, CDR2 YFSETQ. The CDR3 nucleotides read TGCGCCAGCAGATGGACGAGGGACACTGAAGCTTCCTTT. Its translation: CASRWTRDTEASF.

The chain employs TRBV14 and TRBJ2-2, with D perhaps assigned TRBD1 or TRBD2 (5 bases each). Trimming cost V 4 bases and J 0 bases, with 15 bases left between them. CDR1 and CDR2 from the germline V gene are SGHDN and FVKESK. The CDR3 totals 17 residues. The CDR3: CASSRKPGRSNTGELFF. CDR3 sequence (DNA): TGTGCCAGCAGCCGTAAACCGGGACGGTCGAACACCGGGGAGCTGTTTTTT.

The CDR3 nucleotides read TGTGCCAGCAGCGTAGCCCCCACAGGATCGAATTCACCCCTCCACTTT. As protein: CASSVAPTGSNSPLHF. V and J are TRBV9 and TRBJ1-6; tentatively, D is TRBD1 (5 bases). There are 16 residues in the CDR3. The V end lost 0 bases, the J end lost 7 bases, and 14 bases lay between the germline ends. Per germline, CDR1 SGDLS and CDR2 YYNGEE.

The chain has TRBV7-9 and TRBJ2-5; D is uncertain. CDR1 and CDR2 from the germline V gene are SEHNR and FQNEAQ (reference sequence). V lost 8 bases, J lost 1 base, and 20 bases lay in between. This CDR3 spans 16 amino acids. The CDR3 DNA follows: TGTGCCAGCTCACCCTCTTGGCAGACCTTCCAAGAGACCCAGTACTTC. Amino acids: CASSPSWQTFQETQYF.

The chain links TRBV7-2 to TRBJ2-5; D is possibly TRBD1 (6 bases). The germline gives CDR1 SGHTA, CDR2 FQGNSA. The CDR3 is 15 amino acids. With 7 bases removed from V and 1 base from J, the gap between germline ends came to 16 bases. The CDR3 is CASTRKQGIQETQYF. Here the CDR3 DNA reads TGTGCCAGCACCCGGAAACAGGGAATCCAAGAGACCCAGTACTTC.

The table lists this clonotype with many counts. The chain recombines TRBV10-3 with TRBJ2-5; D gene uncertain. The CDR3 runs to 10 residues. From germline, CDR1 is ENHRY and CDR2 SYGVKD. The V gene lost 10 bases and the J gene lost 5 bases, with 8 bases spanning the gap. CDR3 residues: CATGAETQYF. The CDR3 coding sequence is TGTGCCACCGGAGCGGAGACCCAGTACTTC.

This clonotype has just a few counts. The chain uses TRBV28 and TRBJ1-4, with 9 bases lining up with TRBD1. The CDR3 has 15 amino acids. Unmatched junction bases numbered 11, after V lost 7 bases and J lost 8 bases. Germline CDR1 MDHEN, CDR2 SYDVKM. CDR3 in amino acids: CASNFGTGIQEKLFF. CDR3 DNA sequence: TGTGCCAGCAATTTCGGGACAGGGATTCAGGAAAAACTGTTTTTT.

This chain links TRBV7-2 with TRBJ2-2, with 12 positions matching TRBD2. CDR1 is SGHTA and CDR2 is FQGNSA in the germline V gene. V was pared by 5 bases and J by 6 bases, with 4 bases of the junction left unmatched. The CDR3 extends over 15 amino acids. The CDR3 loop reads CASSQLAGGPGELFF. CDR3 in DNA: TGTGCCAGCAGCCAACTAGCGGGGGGACCCGGGGAGCTGTTTTTT.

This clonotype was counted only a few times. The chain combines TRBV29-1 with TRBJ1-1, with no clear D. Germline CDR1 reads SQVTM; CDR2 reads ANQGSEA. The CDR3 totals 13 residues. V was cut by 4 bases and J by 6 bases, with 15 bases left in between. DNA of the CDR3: TGCAGCGTTGTGGCCACAGTGGGCGCTGAAGCTTTCTTT. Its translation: CSVVATVGAEAFF.

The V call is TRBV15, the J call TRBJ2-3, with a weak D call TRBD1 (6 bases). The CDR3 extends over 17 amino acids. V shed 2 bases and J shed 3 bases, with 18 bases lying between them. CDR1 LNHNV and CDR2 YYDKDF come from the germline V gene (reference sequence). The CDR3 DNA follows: TGTGCCACCAGCAGACCGAACAGCAGGGGCGGAACAGATACGCAGTATTTT. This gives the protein CATSRPNSRGGTDTQYF.

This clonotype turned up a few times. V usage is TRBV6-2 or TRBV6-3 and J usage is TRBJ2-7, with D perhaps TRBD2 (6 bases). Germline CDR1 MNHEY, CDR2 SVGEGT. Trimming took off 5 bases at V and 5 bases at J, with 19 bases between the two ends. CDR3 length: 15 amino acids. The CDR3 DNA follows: TGTGCCAGCAGTGCCGCGGGATCGTGGCTCAACGAGCAGTACTTC. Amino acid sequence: CASSAAGSWLNEQYF.

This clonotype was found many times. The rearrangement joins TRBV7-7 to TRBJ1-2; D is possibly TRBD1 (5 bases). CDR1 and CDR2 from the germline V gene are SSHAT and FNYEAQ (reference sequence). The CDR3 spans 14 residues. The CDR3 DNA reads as TGTGCTAGCCCCCCCGGGGCGGAGGTCTATGGCTACACCTTC. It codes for CASPPGAEVYGYTF.

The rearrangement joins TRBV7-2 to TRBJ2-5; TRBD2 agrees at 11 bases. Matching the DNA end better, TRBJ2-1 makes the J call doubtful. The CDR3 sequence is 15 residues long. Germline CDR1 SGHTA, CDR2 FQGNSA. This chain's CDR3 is CASSSGLADYNEQFF. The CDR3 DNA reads TGTGCCAGCAGCTCGGGACTAGCGGACTACAATGAGCAGTTCTTC.

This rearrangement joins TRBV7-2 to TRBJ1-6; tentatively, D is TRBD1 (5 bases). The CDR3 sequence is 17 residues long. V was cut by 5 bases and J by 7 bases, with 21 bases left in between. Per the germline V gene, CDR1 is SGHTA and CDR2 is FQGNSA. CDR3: CASSPGVRGVLNSPLHF. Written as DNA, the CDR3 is TGTGCCAGCAGCCCTGGCGTGCGGGGGGTCCTGAATTCACCCCTCCACTTT.

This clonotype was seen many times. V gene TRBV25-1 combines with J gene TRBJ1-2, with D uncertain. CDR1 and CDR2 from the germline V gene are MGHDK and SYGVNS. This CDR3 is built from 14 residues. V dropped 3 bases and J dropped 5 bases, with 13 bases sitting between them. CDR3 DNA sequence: TGTGCCAGCAGTGAGACCAATTTATGGTATGGCTACACCTTC. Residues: CASSETNLWYGYTF.

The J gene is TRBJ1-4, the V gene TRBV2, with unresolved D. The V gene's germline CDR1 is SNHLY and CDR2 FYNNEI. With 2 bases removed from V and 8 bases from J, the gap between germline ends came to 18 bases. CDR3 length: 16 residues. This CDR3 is CASSELRITLGEKLFF. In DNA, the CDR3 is TGTGCCAGCAGTGAATTAAGGATCACTCTCGGGGAAAAACTGTTTTTT.